This T cell receptor (beta chain) was profiled in a study of blood T cell repertoires in COVID-19. Study-wide background: Samples came from the United States, Italy and Spain, spanning acute and convalescent COVID-19.

Enrollment of patients from Seattle took place during active infection, with longitudinal follow-up. V gave up 6 bases and J gave up 1 base, with 12 bases separating them. Per the germline V gene, CDR1 is MDHEN and CDR2 is SYDVKM. The CDR3 covers 14 residues. In the source study's methods: The authors estimated nucleated cell counts from reference gene primer amplification. Sequenced by immunoSEQ multiplex PCR; TCRdb stores in-frame clones only, minus some. V, J and clone size derive from that table, while D and trimming were established from the DNA sequence. The table records 300,000 to 450,000 clones, 87% of them present only once.

V usage is TRBV28 and J usage is TRBJ1-1; D may be TRBD1 (5 bases). This TCR was sampled from a woman aged 25 to 45 with COVID-19, enrolled during active disease. The sequenced material came from peripheral blood. As DNA, the CDR3 is TGTGCCAGCAGCCTGAAGGGGTCGAACACTGAAGCTTTCTTT. Translation gives CASSLKGSNTEAFF.